These 5 T cell receptor beta chains were all obtained from the same sample, sequenced in a study of cytomegalovirus exposure and HLA in healthy donors. Primers for the PCR totalled 60 Vbeta and 13 Jbeta. Assay used: immunoSEQ multiplex PCR; TCRdb lists only in-frame clones, some missing. The sample has about 170,000 clones; roughly 78% are singletons. Specimen: PBMCs. These receptors were obtained from a man aged 35-49 years in good health and CMV-seropositive.

This clone was seen a handful of times. The rearrangement joins TRBV27 to TRBJ1-2; TRBD1 aligns across 8 bases. From germline, CDR1 is MNHEY and CDR2 SMNVEV (reference sequence). This CDR3 is 13 amino acids long. V shed 6 bases, J shed 12 bases, and the junction held 12 bases outside the gene matches. The CDR3 nucleotides read TGTGCCAGCAGAAGACAGGGGATGCCCCCTGACACCTTC. Translated, it gives CASRRQGMPPDTF.

The gene calls are TRBV6-1 and TRBJ2-2, with D perhaps matching TRBD1 (5 bases). Trimming cost V 6 bases and J 4 bases, with 12 bases left between them. In germline, CDR1 is MNHNS, CDR2 SASEGT. The CDR3 loop spans 14 amino acids. The CDR3 protein is CASRDGHITGELFF. The DNA for the CDR3 is TGTGCCAGCAGGGACGGACACATCACCGGGGAGCTGTTTTTT.

The J gene is TRBJ1-2, the V gene TRBV7-3; D is possibly TRBD1 (5 bases). Trimming took 4 bases from V and 8 from J, leaving 14 bases between them. The CDR3 covers 13 residues. CDR1 and CDR2 from the germline V gene are SGHTA and FQGTGA. CDR3 nucleotide sequence: TGTGCCAGCAGCTCAAAAACAGGTGAAGGCTACACCTTC. It codes for CASSSKTGEGYTF.

The chain recombines TRBV25-1 with TRBJ2-2; TRBD1 might be the D (6 bases). V lost 5 bases to trimming and J lost 5 bases, with 15 bases between them. The CDR3 is 15 residues long. The germline gives CDR1 MGHDK, CDR2 SYGVNS. CDR3 nucleotides: TGTGCCAGCAGTTCGTGGGGGCAGGGAACCGGGGAGCTGTTTTTT. This sequence encodes CASSSWGQGTGELFF. Full variable domain (remainder filled in from reference TRBV25-1 and TRBJ2-2): EADIYQTPRYLVIGTGKKITLECSQTMGHDKMYWYQQDPGMELHLIHYSYGVNSTEKGDLSSESTVSRIRTEHFPLTLESARPSHTSQYLCASSSWGQGTGELFFGEGSRLTVL.

This clone was detected only a few times. The chain has TRBV11-2 and TRBJ2-1; D remains unclear. The CDR3 has 18 amino acids. The V and J ends lost 4 bases and 7 bases respectively, with 26 bases between them. Germline values: CDR1 SGHAT, CDR2 FQNNGV. CDR3 bases: TGTGCCAGCAGCTCCCTGAGATCTTACTCGAGCTTGAGAAATGAGCAGTTCTTC. It specifies CASSSLRSYSSLRNEQFF.